The entry that follows covers one TCR beta chain sequence. Its target is unknown. The data originate from a study of OX40 agonist ivuxolimab in advanced cancers. Whole-study findings and limits: The specificity for antigen of the expanded peripheral T cells was not determined. Clonal expansion in partial responders at 0.1-3.0 mg/kg ranked among the lowest.

Profiled with immunoSEQ multiplex PCR; TCRdb holds only in-frame clones, not every one. There are under 100,000 clones in the sample; around nine tenths occur only once, and over 0.55% lies in the top ten. Baseline was the first blood sampling point, followed by cycle 4 day 1 and cycle 7 day 1. The germline V gene has CDR1 MNHEY and CDR2 SMNVEV (reference sequence). The CDR3 extends over 16 amino acids. The V segment lost 3 bases and the J segment 2 bases; nucleotides outside the gene matches: 7. The chain couples TRBV27 to TRBJ2-7; 10 bases map to TRBD2. The sequence was obtained from an adult with an advanced solid tumor such as melanoma, head and neck, liver or kidney cancer. Here the sequenced sample was CD4+ or CD8+ T cells sorted from blood, taken in a trial of the OX40 agonist ivuxolimab. The chain's CDR3 is CASSLGSGRVTYEQYF. The CDR3 nucleotides read TGTGCCAGCAGTTTGGGGAGCGGGAGGGTAACCTACGAGCAGTACTTC.